This paragraph covers one T cell receptor beta chain sequence. The specificity of this receptor is unknown. No much larger clone exists at a distance of one base, and base qualities are not known. The data were taken from a study of blood T cell repertoires in COVID-19 (dated by TCRdb to about 2020). Context from the whole study: Collaborator samples came from the United States, Italy and Spain and covered acute and convalescent phases of COVID-19. Where available, HLA class I and class II types were taken from metadata supplied by the sample provider and were not determined by assay-based typing. A de-identified subject ID, COVID-19 status, age in years and sex were almost always included in the sample metadata. The repertoires were made available in a free public database intended to serve as a resource for research on the immune response to SARS-CoV-2. The prospective study material was composed of cDNA or gDNA derived from T cells, B-cell-depleted T cells, or PBMCs. Samples came from the ongoing ImmuneRACE study (first 160 participants) plus 1,254 subjects from 6 global collaborators. Deeply sampled blood TCRbeta repertoires from subjects exposed to, actively infected with, or recovered from COVID-19 were included in the dataset.

On the study overall, not on this receptor specifically: How much clinical and demographic metadata was included differed by source and by participant, and the metadata was provided uncurated.

The germline V gene supplies CDR1 SGHDN and CDR2 FVKESK. The CDR3 goes from the cysteine to the phenylalanine over 15 residues. The only DNA kept is the CDR3, 45 bases in frame from the first base. V loses 5 bases of germline sequence and J loses 2 bases, and the interval between the two ends is 16 bases. Whole blood was collected in K2EDTA tubes by collaborating institutions according to the institutions' own protocols. For TCRbeta analysis, collaborators shipped samples as frozen whole blood, isolated PBMCs, or DNA extracted from either of those sample types. TCRbeta CDR3 regions were amplified from genomic DNA using the immunoSEQ Assay, a bias-controlled multiplex PCR. The authors' analysis ran thus. Within the assay, amplification of reference gene primers was used to estimate how many nucleated cells each sample contained. To quantify the absolute abundance of each unique TCRbeta CDR3 rearrangement, sequence reads were collapsed and filtered. For each sample, productive Simpson clonality was calculated by taking the square root of Simpson's diversity index across productive rearrangements. This immuneACCESS table, as held by TCRdb, lists in-frame sequences with V and J called but not all clones. Of the missing ones, under half trace to an unresolved V gene in checked studies; the others have no known cause. That table gives V, J and clone size, and the DNA gave D and trimming. This sample comprises around 250,000 clones, approximately 82% of them detected only once. The ten largest clones add up to 2.5% to 3.5% of the sample.

The chain employs TRBV14 and TRBJ2-7; a weak D assignment points to TRBD1 (6 bases agree). This receptor was obtained from a woman younger than 30 with acute or convalescent COVID-19. Source material: peripheral blood. The bases read TGTGCCAGCAGCTCCCGGGACACACGTACCTACGAGCAGTACTTC. It translates as CASSSRDTRTYEQYF.